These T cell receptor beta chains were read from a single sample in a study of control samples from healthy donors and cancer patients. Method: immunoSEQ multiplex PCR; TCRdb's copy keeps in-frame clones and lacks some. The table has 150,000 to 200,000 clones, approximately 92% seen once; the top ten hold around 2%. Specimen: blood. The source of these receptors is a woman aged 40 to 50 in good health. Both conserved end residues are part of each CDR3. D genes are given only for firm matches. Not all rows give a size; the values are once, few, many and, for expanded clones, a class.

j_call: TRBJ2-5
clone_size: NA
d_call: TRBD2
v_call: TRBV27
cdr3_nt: TGTGCCAGCAGTCAGAACGGGGGGGCCCGAGAGACCCAGTACTTC
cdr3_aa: CASSQNGGARETQYF

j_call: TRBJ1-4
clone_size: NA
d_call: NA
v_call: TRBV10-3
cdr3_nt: TGTGCCATCAGTGACGAACAGGGAGTCGAAAAACTGTTTTTT
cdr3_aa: CAISDEQGVEKLFF

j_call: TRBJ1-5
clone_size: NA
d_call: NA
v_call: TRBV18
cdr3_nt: TGTGCCAGCTCATTCGACGGAGACCTCAATCAGCCCCAGCATTTT
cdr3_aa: CASSFDGDLNQPQHF

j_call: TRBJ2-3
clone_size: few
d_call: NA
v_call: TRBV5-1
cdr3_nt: TGCGCCAGCGCTCGGGGGGCAGGAGATACGCAGTATTTT
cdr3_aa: CASARGAGDTQYF

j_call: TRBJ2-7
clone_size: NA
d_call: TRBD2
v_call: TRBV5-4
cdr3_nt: TGTGCCAGCAGCCCAGATAGCGGGGGGACCGACTACGAGCAGTACTTC
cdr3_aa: CASSPDSGGTDYEQYF

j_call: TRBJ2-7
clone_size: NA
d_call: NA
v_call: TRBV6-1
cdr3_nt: TGTGCCAGCAGTGAAGGGCAGACCTACGAGCAGTACTTC
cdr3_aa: CASSEGQTYEQYF

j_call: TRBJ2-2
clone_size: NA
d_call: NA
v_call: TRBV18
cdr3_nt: TGTGCCAGCTCACCAACCGGGGAGCTGTTTTTT
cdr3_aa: CASSPTGELFF

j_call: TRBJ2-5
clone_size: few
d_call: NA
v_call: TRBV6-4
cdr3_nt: TGTGCCAGGAACTGTATCGCAGAGACCCAGTACTTC
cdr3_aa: CARNCIAETQYF

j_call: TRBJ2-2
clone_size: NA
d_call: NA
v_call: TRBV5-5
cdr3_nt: TGTGCCAGCAGCTCGGGGCTTGAAACCGGGGAGCTGTTTTTT
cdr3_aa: CASSSGLETGELFF

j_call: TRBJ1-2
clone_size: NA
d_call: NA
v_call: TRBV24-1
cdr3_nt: TGTGCCACCCCGACAAGCAGGGAAGGTTCTAACTATGGCTACACCTTC
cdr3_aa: CATPTSREGSNYGYTF

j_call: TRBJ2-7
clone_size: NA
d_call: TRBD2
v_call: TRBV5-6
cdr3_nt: TGTGCCAGCAGCCGGGGGGTGACCTACGAGCAGTACTTC
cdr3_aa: CASSRGVTYEQYF

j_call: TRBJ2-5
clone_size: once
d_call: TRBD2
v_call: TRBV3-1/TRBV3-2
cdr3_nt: TGTGCCAGCAGATATAGCGGGGGGGCTCTTGAGACCCAGTACTTC
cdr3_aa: CASRYSGGALETQYF

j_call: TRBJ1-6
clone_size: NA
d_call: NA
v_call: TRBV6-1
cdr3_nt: TGTGCCAGCAGTGAAGCAAGGGGAACCTATAATTCACCCCTCCACTTT
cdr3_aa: CASSEARGTYNSPLHF

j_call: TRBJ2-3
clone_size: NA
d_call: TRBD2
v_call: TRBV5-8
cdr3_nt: TGTGCCAGCAGCTTGGCCTCCAGCGGGGGATCCACAGATACGCAGTATTTT
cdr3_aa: CASSLASSGGSTDTQYF

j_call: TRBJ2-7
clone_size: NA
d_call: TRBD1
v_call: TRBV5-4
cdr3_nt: TGTGCCAGCAGCTCAGGGACAGGGTTAAAGGCCTACGGGCAGTACTTC
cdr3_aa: CASSSGTGLKAYGQYF

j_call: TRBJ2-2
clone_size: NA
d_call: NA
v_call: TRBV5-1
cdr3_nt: TGCGCCAGCAGCGACACCATCAACACCGGGGAGCTGTTTTTC
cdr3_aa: CASSDTINTGELFF

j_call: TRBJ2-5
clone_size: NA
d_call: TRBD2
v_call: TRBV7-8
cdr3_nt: TGTGCCAGCAGCTTAAATTGGTTAGCGGGGCCCGCCGGAGAGACCCAGTACTTC
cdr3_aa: CASSLNWLAGPAGETQYF

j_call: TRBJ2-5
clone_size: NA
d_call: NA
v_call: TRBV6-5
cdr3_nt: TGTGCCAGCAGCTCCGGGGTTGCCCAGTACTTC
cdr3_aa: CASSSGVAQYF

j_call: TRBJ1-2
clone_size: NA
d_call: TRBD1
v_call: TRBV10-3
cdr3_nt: TGTGCCATCAGTGACGGGACAGAGGGCTACACCTTC
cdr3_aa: CAISDGTEGYTF

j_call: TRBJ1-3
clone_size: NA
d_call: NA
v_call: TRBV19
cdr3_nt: TGTGCCAGTAGTATCAGTGGCCGGGTGGGAGGAAACACCATATATTTT
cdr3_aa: CASSISGRVGGNTIYF

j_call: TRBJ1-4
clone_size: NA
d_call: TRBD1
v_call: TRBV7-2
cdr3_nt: TGTGCCAGCAGCTTCAGACAGGGACTGGATGAAAAACTGTTTTTT
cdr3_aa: CASSFRQGLDEKLFF

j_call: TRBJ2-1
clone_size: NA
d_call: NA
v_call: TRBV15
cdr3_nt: TGTGCCACCAGCAGAGATAGGAGGGGGCAGCAGTTCTTC
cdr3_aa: CATSRDRRGQQFF

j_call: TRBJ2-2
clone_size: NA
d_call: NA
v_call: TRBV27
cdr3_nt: TGTGCCAGCAGTTTTAATGGCGGGGAGCTGTTTTTT
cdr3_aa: CASSFNGGELFF

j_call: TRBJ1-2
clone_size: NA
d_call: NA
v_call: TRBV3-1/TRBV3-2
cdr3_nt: TGTGCCAGCAGCCCCGGGGGGGTGACCGGTGGCTACACCTTC
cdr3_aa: CASSPGGVTGGYTF

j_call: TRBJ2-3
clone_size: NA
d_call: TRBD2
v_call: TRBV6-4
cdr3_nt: TGTGCCAGCATCGTAAGCGGGGGGACCGGGGGGAAAGATACGCAGTATTTT
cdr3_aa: CASIVSGGTGGKDTQYF

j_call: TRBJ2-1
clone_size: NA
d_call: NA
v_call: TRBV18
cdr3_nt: TGTGCCAGCTCACCGCCGGGACCTCTCTACAATGAGCAGTTCTTC
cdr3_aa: CASSPPGPLYNEQFF

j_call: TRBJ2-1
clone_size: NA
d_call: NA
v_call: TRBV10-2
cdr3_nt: TGCGCCAGCAGTGATCACGCGTACAATGAGCAGTTCTTC
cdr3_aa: CASSDHAYNEQFF

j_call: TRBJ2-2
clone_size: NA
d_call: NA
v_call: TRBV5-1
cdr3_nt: TGCGCCAGCAAACAGCAAGATGTATTTACCAGCGGGGAGCTGTTTTTT
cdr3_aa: CASKQQDVFTSGELFF

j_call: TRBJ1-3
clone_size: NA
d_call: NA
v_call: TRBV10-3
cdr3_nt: TGTGCCATCAGTGCAGTCTTCATATCTGGAAACACCATATATTTT
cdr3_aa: CAISAVFISGNTIYF

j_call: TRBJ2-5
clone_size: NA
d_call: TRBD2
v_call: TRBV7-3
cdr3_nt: TGTGCCAGCAGCTTGGGTAGCGGGTCAGAGACCCAGTACTTC
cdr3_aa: CASSLGSGSETQYF

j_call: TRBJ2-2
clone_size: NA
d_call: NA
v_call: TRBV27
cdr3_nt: TGTGCCAGCAGTTTAACAGGGAGGCTTATCAACACCGGGGAGCTGTTTTTT
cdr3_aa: CASSLTGRLINTGELFF